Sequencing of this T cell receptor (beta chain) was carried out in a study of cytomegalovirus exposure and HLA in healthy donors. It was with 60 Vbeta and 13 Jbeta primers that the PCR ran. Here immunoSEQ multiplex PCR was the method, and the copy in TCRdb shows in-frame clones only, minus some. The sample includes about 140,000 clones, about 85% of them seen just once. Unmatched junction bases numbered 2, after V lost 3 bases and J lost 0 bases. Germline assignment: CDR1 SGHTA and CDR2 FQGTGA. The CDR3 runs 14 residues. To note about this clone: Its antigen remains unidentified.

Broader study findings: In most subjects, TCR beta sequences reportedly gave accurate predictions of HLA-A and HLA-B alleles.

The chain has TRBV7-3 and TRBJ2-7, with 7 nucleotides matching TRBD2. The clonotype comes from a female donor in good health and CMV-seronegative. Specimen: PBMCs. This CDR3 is CASSFAGDSYEQYF. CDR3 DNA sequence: TGTGCCAGCAGCTTTGCGGGAGACTCCTACGAGCAGTACTTC.